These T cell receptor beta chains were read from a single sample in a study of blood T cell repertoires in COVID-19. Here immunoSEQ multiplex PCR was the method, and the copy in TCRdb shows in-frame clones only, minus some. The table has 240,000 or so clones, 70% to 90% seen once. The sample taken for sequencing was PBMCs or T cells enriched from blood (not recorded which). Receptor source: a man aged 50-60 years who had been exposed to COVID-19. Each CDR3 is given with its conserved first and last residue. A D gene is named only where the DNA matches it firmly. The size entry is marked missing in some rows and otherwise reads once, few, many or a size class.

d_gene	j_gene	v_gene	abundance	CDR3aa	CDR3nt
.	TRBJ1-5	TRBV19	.	CASSIDRRDEGNQPQHF	TGTGCCAGTAGTATAGATCGGAGGGACGAAGGAAATCAGCCCCAGCATTTT
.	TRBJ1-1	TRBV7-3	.	CASSLRAGTEAFF	TGTGCCAGCAGCTTAAGGGCGGGCACTGAAGCTTTCTTT
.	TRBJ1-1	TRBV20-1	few	CSAQTGVF	TGCAGTGCCCAGACAGGTGTCTTT
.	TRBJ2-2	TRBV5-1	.	CASSWGRADTGELFF	TGCGCCAGCAGCTGGGGGCGGGCAGACACCGGGGAGCTGTTTTTT
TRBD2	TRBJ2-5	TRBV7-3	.	CASSPGTSGTQETQYF	TGTGCCAGCAGCCCCGGGACTAGCGGGACTCAAGAGACCCAGTACTTC
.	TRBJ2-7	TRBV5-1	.	CASSSGRPGRGRSYEQYF	TGCGCCAGCAGCTCCGGGCGACCAGGGAGGGGGAGGTCCTACGAGCAGTACTTC
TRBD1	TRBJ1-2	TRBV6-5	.	CASSYLRTGGGYGYTF	TGTGCCAGCAGTTACCTACGGACAGGGGGCGGATATGGCTACACCTTC
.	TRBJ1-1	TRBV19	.	CASSRGPGSTEAFF	TGTGCCAGTAGTAGAGGGCCGGGGAGCACTGAAGCTTTCTTT
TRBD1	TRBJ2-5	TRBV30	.	CARMTGGSETQYF	TGTGCCCGGATGACAGGGGGCTCAGAGACCCAGTACTTC
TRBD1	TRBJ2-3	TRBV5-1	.	CASSVPGTGILSTDTQYF	TGCGCCAGCAGCGTCCCCGGGACAGGGATTTTGAGCACAGATACGCAGTATTTT
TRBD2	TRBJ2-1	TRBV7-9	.	CASSLGRTSGRTYNEQFF	TGTGCCAGCAGCCTAGGGCGGACTAGCGGGAGAACCTACAATGAGCAGTTCTTC
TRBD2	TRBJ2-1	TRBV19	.	CASTLIWGGTYNEQFF	TGTGCCAGTACCCTTATATGGGGGGGTACCTACAATGAGCAGTTCTTC
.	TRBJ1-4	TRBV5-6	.	CASSSAGTHIF	TGTGCCAGCAGCTCTGCCGGGACACATATATTT
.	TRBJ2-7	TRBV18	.	CASSPPGHRTREQYF	TGTGCCAGCTCACCACCGGGACACCGAACCCGCGAGCAGTACTTC
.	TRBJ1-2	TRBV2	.	CASTEIRQYGYTF	TGTGCCAGCACCGAAATCCGACAGTATGGCTACACCTTC
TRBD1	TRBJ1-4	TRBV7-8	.	CASSLIRGRDEKLFF	TGTGCCAGCAGCTTAATCAGGGGGCGGGATGAAAAACTGTTTTTT
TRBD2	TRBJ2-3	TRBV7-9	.	CASSSSGISTDTQYF	TGTGCCAGCAGCTCAAGCGGGATCTCCACAGATACGCAGTATTTT
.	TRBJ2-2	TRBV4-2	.	CASSQPFAGELFF	TGTGCCAGCAGCCAACCCTTCGCCGGGGAGCTGTTTTTT
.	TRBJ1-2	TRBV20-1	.	CSARERVGYTF	TGCAGTGCTAGAGAGCGGGTCGGCTACACCTTC
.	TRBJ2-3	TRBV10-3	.	CAIKVAVSTDTQYF	TGTGCCATCAAGGTAGCGGTTAGCACAGATACGCAGTATTTT
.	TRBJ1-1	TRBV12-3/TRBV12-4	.	CASSLLVTEAFF	TGTGCCAGCAGTTTATTAGTGACTGAAGCTTTCTTT
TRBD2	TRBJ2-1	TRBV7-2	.	CASSILAGGFNEQFF	TGTGCCAGCAGCATACTAGCGGGGGGCTTCAATGAGCAGTTCTTC
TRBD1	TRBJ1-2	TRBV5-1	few	CASSLLQGSAGYTF	TGCGCCAGCAGCTTGTTACAGGGGAGTGCTGGCTACACCTTC
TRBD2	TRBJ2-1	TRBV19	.	CASSIWRGVWNEQFF	TGTGCCAGTAGTATATGGCGGGGGGTTTGGAATGAGCAGTTCTTC
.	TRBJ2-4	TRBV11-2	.	CASTQGGDIQYF	TGTGCCAGCACCCAAGGAGGGGACATTCAGTACTTC
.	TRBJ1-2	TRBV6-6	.	CASSHTLGQYYGYTF	TGTGCCAGCAGTCACACCCTGGGACAATACTATGGCTACACCTTC
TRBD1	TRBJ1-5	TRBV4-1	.	CASSQEPDRGANQPQHF	TGCGCCAGCAGCCAAGAACCGGACAGGGGGGCGAATCAGCCCCAGCATTTT
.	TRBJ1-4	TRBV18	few	CASSGQANEKLFF	TGTGCCAGCTCAGGGCAGGCTAATGAAAAACTGTTTTTT
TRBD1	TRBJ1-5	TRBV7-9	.	CASSLWDRNQPQHF	TGTGCCAGCAGCTTATGGGACAGGAATCAGCCCCAGCATTTT
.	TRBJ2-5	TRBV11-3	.	CASSWRVEETQYF	TGTGCCAGCAGCTGGAGGGTCGAAGAGACCCAGTACTTC
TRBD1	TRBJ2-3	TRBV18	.	CASSPVPGQGISTDTQYF	TGTGCCAGCTCACCCGTCCCGGGACAGGGAATCAGCACAGATACGCAGTATTTT
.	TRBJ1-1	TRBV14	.	CASSQDKFRGITEAFF	TGTGCCAGCAGCCAAGATAAATTTAGGGGGATCACTGAAGCTTTCTTT
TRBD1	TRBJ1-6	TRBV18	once	CASSPSTGRDSPLHF	TGTGCCAGCTCACCGTCGACAGGGCGGGATTCACCCCTCCACTTT
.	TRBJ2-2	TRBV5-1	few	CASSLGTTNTGELFF	TGCGCCAGCAGCTTGGGGACAACGAACACCGGGGAGCTGTTTTTT
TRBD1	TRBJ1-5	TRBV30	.	CAWKETGLGSNQPQHF	TGTGCCTGGAAGGAGACAGGGCTTGGGAGCAATCAGCCCCAGCATTTT
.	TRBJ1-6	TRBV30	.	CASFAPSSYNSPLHF	TGTGCGTCCTTCGCGCCGAGCTCCTATAATTCACCCCTCCACTTT
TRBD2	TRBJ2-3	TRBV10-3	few	CAISGLTSPQRDTQYF	TGTGCCATCAGTGGCCTGACTAGCCCGCAGCGGGATACGCAGTATTTT
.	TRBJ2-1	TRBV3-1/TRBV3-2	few	CASSRRGTSNEQFF	TGTGCCAGCAGCCGCAGGGGGACTTCCAATGAGCAGTTCTTC
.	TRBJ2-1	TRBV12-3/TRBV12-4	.	CASSWRAGLEQFF	TGTGCCAGCAGTTGGAGGGCCGGGCTTGAGCAGTTCTTC
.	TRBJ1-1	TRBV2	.	CASSKGLNTEAFF	TGTGCCAGCAGTAAGGGGCTGAACACTGAAGCTTTCTTT
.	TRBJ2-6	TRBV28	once	CASSLYRSMVLTF	TGTGCCAGCAGTTTATACAGGTCTATGGTCCTGACTTTC
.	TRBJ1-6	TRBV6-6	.	CASSYGPSGNSPLHF	TGTGCCAGCAGTTACGGCCCGTCGGGTAATTCACCCCTCCACTTT
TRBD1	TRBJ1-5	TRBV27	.	CASSRQGGNQPQHF	TGTGCCAGCAGTCGACAGGGTGGCAATCAGCCCCAGCATTTT
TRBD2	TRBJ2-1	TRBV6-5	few	CASSIGTSGPEQFF	TGTGCCAGCAGTATCGGGACTAGCGGCCCTGAGCAGTTCTTC
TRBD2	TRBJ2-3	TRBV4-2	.	CASSQGSWRGGTDTQYF	TGTGCCAGCAGCCAAGGAAGCTGGCGGGGGGGTACAGATACGCAGTATTTT
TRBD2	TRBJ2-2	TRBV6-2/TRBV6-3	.	CASSYTAGVTGELFF	TGTGCCAGCAGTTACACAGCGGGAGTAACCGGGGAGCTGTTTTTT
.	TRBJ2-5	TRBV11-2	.	CASSFQRQGTQYF	TGTGCCAGCAGCTTTCAGCGTCAAGGGACCCAGTACTTC